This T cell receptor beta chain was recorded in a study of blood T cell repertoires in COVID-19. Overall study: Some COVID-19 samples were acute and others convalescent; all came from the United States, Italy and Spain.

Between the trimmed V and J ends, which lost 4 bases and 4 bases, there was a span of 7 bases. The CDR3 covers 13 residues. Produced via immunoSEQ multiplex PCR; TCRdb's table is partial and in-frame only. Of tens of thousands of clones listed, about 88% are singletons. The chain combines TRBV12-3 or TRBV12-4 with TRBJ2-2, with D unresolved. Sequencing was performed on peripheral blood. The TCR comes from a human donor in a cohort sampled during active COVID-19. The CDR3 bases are TGTGCCAGCAGTTGGTCCGGCACCGGGGAGCTGTTTTTT. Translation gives CASSWSGTGELFF.